This T cell receptor beta chain appears in the sequencing data of a study of human T cells and chemical hapten exposure. Overall study context: The cohort included alopecia areata under or over 50% scalp, totalis and universalis.

This clonotype came up a few times. CDR3 length equals 12 residues. The germline V gene encodes CDR1 MDHEN and CDR2 SYDVKM. The V and J ends lost 1 base and 6 bases respectively, with 3 bases between them. In TCRdb, the RACE reads were re-called with MiXCR into one record per CDR3 protein. The sample has roughly 150,000 distinct CDR3 sequences; 12% are singletons. Regarding time point: patch test 2, 6 weeks after DPC sensitization. Treatment meaning: therapeutic diphenylcyclopropenone sensitization with weekly scalp DPC. The sequence derives from a woman in her forties or fifties with alopecia areata. Some clones in this sample may be carry-over from other donors' samples. This chain uses TRBV28 with TRBJ2-2; unclear D gene. Specimen: whole blood, collected in connection with sensitization to the hapten diphenylcyclopropenone (DPC). The CDR3 sequence: CASSLYPGELFF. As DNA, the CDR3 is TGTGCCAGCAGTTTATATCCCGGGGAGCTGTTTTTT.